This entry features one T cell receptor (beta chain) sequence. What it binds is unknown. The sample comes from a study of shared clonotypes between healthy human individuals. As for the study in general: Each donor's CD4 naive and CD4 memory cells filled three plates apiece, CD8 naive two, and CD8 memory one. Whole-study findings and limits: When naive CD4 clonotypes were compared across a few donors, approximately 4.9% were shared.

The assay was immunoSEQ multiplex PCR, and TCRdb's table has in-frame clones only and misses some. This sample carries roughly 1,500,000 clones, 98% of them seen once, and the ten largest clones take about 0.42%. The V and J ends lost 2 bases and 4 bases respectively, with 15 bases between them. Germline values: CDR1 SEHNR, CDR2 FQNEAQ (reference sequence). This CDR3 region has 15 residues. V usage is TRBV7-9 and J usage is TRBJ2-7, with D uncertain. This TCR was sampled from a man aged 25-40 years in good health. The sample taken for sequencing was naive CD4+ T cells sorted from blood. Subset defined: CD45RA+ positively selected. DNA for the CDR3: TGTGCCAGCAGCTTATTCCGTAGTGAAAGATACGAGCAGTACTTC. Its translation is CASSLFRSERYEQYF.